The 9 T cell receptor beta chains below were found in one sample sequenced in a study of shared clonotypes between healthy human individuals. Produced via immunoSEQ multiplex PCR; TCRdb's table is partial and in-frame only. Here the sample spans roughly 2.1 million clones, 85% to 95% being singletons. Selected positively for CCR7 and CD45RO-negative, naive CD8 cells excluded terminally differentiated effector memory CD45RA+ cells. The sample was naive CD8+ T cells from PBMCs. The receptor set was obtained from a man aged 18 to 35 in good health. Some clones in this sample may be carry-over from other donors' samples.

For the CDR3, the DNA is TGTGCCACCGGCTGGGGGTTGATGCGGGAGCAGTACTTC. The encoded protein is CATGWGLMREQYF. The chain couples TRBV27 to TRBJ2-7; either TRBD1 or TRBD2 may fit D (5 bases each). Per germline, CDR1 MNHEY and CDR2 SMNVEV (reference sequence). V gave up 10 bases and J gave up 7 bases, with 20 bases separating them. The CDR3 is 13 residues long.

This rearrangement joins TRBV15 to TRBJ1-2; D gene unclear. The CDR3 spans 14 residues. Germline-derived CDR1 and CDR2 are LNHNV and YYDKDF (reference sequence). V dropped 6 bases and J dropped 3 bases, with 14 bases sitting between them. The CDR3 reads CATRYSDGDYGYTF. CDR3 nucleotide sequence: TGTGCCACCAGATATTCGGACGGTGACTATGGCTACACCTTC.

Worth noting for this clone: Other DNA sequences in this sample translate to the same CDR3. The V call is TRBV7-9, the J call TRBJ2-7; the D is unclear. This CDR3 is 12 amino acids long. CDR1 and CDR2 from the germline V gene are SEHNR and FQNEAQ (reference sequence). V dropped 8 bases and J dropped 2 bases, with 10 bases sitting between them. CDR3 sequence: CASSGGPYEQYF. The DNA for the CDR3 is TGTGCCAGCTCCGGCGGTCCCTACGAGCAGTACTTC.

The rearrangement uses TRBV5-1 and TRBJ2-1; tentatively, D is TRBD1 or TRBD2 (5 bases each). The CDR3 is 11 amino acids. V gave up 6 bases and J gave up 9 bases, with 10 bases separating them. The germline V gene encodes CDR1 SGHRS and CDR2 YFSETQ. DNA of the CDR3: TGCGCCAGCACCTTTGGGGGTGAGCAGTTCTTC. Its protein product is CASTFGGEQFF.

The V gene is TRBV6-6, the J gene TRBJ1-2; TRBD1 is a possible D gene (5 bases). The CDR3 totals 13 residues. The germline V and J ends were trimmed by 7 bases and 5 bases, with 14 bases remaining between them. Germline CDR1 is MNHNY and CDR2 is SVGAGI (reference sequence). The DNA for the CDR3 is TGTGCCAGCACCCCGCAGACAGTTTATGGCTACACCTTC. It encodes CASTPQTVYGYTF.

This chain uses TRBV10-1 with TRBJ1-1; 9 nucleotides agree with TRBD1. Trimming cost V 6 bases and J 10 bases; bases outside gene matches: 15. This CDR3 is 15 amino acids long. Germline-derived CDR1 and CDR2 are WNHNN and SYGVQD (reference sequence). CDR3 sequence (DNA): TGCGCCAGCAGCCCCGTCCCGGGACAGGGTACGGCAGCTTTCTTT. This codes for CASSPVPGQGTAAFF.

The rearrangement uses TRBV4-2 and TRBJ2-7; D perhaps matches TRBD2 (5 bases). CDR1 LGHNA and CDR2 YNFKEQ come from the germline V gene. This CDR3 is 17 amino acids long. V lost 2 bases, J lost 4 bases, and 21 bases lay in between. The DNA of the CDR3 is TGTGCCAGCAGCCAAATTTCCCCTTCGGGAAGGTCATACGAGCAGTACTTC. This sequence encodes CASSQISPSGRSYEQYF.

The chain recombines TRBV29-1 with TRBJ2-7; 7 bases are shared with TRBD1. This CDR3 has 11 amino acids. After removal of 7 bases from V and 1 base from J, the junction contained 1 base not matched to a gene. The germline V gene has CDR1 SQVTM and CDR2 ANQGSEA. The DNA for the CDR3 is TGCAGCGGGGGACAGTCCTACGAGCAGTACTTC. Encoded protein: CSGGQSYEQYF.

This chain links TRBV21-1 with TRBJ2-7; the D call in the table, TRBD1, was not verified against the DNA. TRBV21-1 is a recognized pseudogene. The CDR3 runs to 17 residues. This chain's CDR3 is CASSKARSGTGFGEQYF. The CDR3 region has the DNA TGTGCCAGCAGCAAAGCTCGGTCCGGGACAGGGTTCGGCGAGCAGTACTTC.